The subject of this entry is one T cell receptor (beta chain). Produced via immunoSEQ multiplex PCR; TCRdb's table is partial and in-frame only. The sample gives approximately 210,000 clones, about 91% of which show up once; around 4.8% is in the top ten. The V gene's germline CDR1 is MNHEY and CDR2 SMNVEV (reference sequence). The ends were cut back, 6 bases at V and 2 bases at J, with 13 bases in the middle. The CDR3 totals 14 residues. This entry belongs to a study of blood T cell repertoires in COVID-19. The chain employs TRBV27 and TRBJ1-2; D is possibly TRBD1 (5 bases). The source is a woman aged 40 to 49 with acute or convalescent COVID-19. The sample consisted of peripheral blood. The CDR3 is CASRLLGGNYGYTF. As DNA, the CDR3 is TGTGCCAGCAGACTCTTGGGGGGGAACTATGGCTACACCTTC.